This T cell receptor beta chain was found in a study of T cells in localized non-small cell lung cancer. Germline CDR1 is SGDLS and CDR2 is YYNGEE. V shed 4 bases and J shed 4 bases, with 14 bases lying between them. The CDR3 has 14 amino acids. Study findings and constraints: Without multi-region sequencing, intratumor heterogeneity could not be excluded. When the top 100 tumor clones were examined, a median 57 of them also appeared in the adjacent lung, which was paired and uninvolved. Uninvolved adjacent lung showed higher T cell clonality than tumor.

Repertoires were generated with immunoSEQ multiplex PCR, while TCRdb's copy carries only in-frame clones and drops some. The table has tens of thousands of clones, around 81% seen once. This clone was counted a few times. The antigen remains undetermined. The chain employs TRBV9 and TRBJ1-2, with D tentatively TRBD1 (5 bases). The receptor was derived from a female donor of 60 years or more with stage II squamous cell lung carcinoma. Sequencing was performed on peripheral blood, taken before any cancer treatment. The CDR3 loop reads CASSKTVDTYGYTF. The CDR3 DNA sequence: TGTGCCAGCAGCAAGACAGTAGATACCTATGGCTACACCTTC. Combining the CDR3 with reference TRBV9 and TRBJ1-2 gives the whole variable domain DSGVTQTPKHLITATGQRVTLRCSPRSGDLSVYWYQQSLDQGLQFLIQYYNGEERAKGNILERFSAQQFPDLHSELNLSSLELGDSALYFCASSKTVDTYGYTFGSGTRLTVV.